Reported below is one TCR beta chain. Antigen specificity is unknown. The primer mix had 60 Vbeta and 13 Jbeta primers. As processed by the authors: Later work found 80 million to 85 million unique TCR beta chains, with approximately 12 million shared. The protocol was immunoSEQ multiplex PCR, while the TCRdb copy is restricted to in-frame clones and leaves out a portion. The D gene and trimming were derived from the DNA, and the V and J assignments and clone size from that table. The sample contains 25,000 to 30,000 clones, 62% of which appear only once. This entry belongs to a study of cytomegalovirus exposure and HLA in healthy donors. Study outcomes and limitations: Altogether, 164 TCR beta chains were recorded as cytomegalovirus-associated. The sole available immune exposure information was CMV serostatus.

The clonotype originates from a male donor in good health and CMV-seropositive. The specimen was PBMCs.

This CDR3 is CASSPTGGETQYF. The CDR3 coding sequence is TGTGCCAGCAGCCCGACCGGGGGAGAGACCCAGTACTTC. The chain is built from TRBV7-7 and TRBJ2-5, with D perhaps matching TRBD2 (6 bases). Trimming removed 5 bases from V and 4 bases from J, with 11 bases in between. There are 13 residues in the CDR3. Germline V gene data show CDR1 as SSHAT and CDR2 as FNYEAQ (reference sequence).